This TCR beta chain was found in a study of blood T cell repertoires in COVID-19. Looking at the study overall: The United States, Italy and Spain provided the acute and convalescent COVID-19 samples.

This clone turned up a few times. In the original workflow: For nucleated cells, counts were estimated from reference gene primer amplification. Measured with immunoSEQ multiplex PCR; TCRdb has only the in-frame clones, and not every one. That table gives V, J and clone size, and the DNA gave D and trimming. This table holds some 160,000 clones, roughly 90% found once. The germline V gene encodes CDR1 SNHLY and CDR2 FYNNEI. There are 18 residues in the CDR3. V was cut by 7 bases and J by 0 bases, with 19 bases left in between. Participants spanned ages about 18 to 100 years and resided in 20 to 30 US areas. Assignments of participants to cohorts depended upon their own reported clinical history.

This TCR came from a woman between 50 and 59 years old who had recovered from COVID-19. The chain joins TRBV2 to TRBJ1-6, with D perhaps TRBD1 (5 bases). Sequencing was carried out using PBMCs or T cells enriched from blood (not recorded which). The CDR3 region has the DNA TGTGCCAGCACCAAGTGGGGGGACTCTAGCTCCTATAATTCACCCCTCCACTTT. This translates into CASTKWGDSSSYNSPLHF.